The 8 T cell receptor beta chains given below trace back to one sample, sequenced in a study of blood T cell repertoires in COVID-19. The assay was immunoSEQ multiplex PCR, and TCRdb's table has in-frame clones only and misses some. This table holds 97,000 or so clones, about 80% found once. Material: peripheral blood. The receptors shown here come from a man between 70 and 80 years old with active or convalescent COVID-19.

CDR3 DNA sequence: TGTGCCATCAGTGTCGGGGAAAGACACGAGCAGTACTTC. It codes for CAISVGERHEQYF. The rearrangement links TRBV10-3 to TRBJ2-7; TRBD2 is a possible D gene (5 bases). The CDR3 loop spans 13 amino acids. Germline V gene data show CDR1 as ENHRY and CDR2 as SYGVKD. Trimming stripped 4 bases from V and 5 bases from J, with 12 bases between.

This clone was recorded a few times. The chain joins TRBV11-2 to TRBJ1-1; D is undetermined. CDR3 length: 17 amino acids. From germline, CDR1 is SGHAT and CDR2 FQNNGV. Trimming removed 4 bases from V and 4 bases from J, with 22 bases in between. The CDR3 DNA is TGTGCCAGCAGCTCTGCCTATTCGAGGGTTGCGAGCACTGAAGCTTTCTTT. Protein sequence: CASSSAYSRVASTEAFF.

Only a few counts were recorded for this clone. In DNA form, the CDR3 reads TGTGCCAGCAGCCCGAGACTAGCAGCGACAGATACGCAGTATTTT. It specifies CASSPRLAATDTQYF. This chain joins TRBV11-2 and TRBJ2-3, with TRBD2 identical over 7 bases. V was clipped by 5 bases and J by 3 bases; unmatched bases: 8. The CDR3 is 15 amino acids. Germline CDR1 reads SGHAT; CDR2 reads FQNNGV. The whole variable domain, filled in from reference TRBV11-2 and TRBJ2-3, reads EAGVAQSPRYKIIEKRQSVAFWCNPISGHATLYWYQQILGQGPKLLIQFQNNGVVDDSQLPKDRFSAERLKGVDSTLKIQPAKLEDSAVYLCASSPRLAATDTQYFGPGTRLTVL.

This chain connects TRBV18 to TRBJ1-5; TRBD1 aligns across 8 bases. The germline V gene has CDR1 KGHSH and CDR2 LQKENI. Trimming removed 2 bases from V and 5 bases from J; junction bases left unmatched: 2. This CDR3 comprises 14 residues. CDR3 coding DNA: TGTGCCAGCTCACCAACCAGGGGGCATCAGCCCCAGCATTTT. Amino acid sequence: CASSPTRGHQPQHF.

The rearrangement uses TRBV30 and TRBJ2-2; 8 bases align to TRBD2. J lost 1 base, V lost 2 bases, and 9 bases had no gene match. Looked up from germline, CDR1 is GTSNPN and CDR2 is SVGIG (reference sequence). CDR3 length: 17 residues. DNA for the CDR3: TGTGCCTGGAGTCGGCTGGACGGGGGGGTGAACACCGGGGAGCTGTTTTTT. Residues: CAWSRLDGGVNTGELFF. Together with reference TRBV30 and TRBJ2-2, the CDR3 gives the full variable domain: SQTIHQWPATLVQPVGSPLSLECTVEGTSNPNLYWYRQAAGRGLQLLFYSVGIGQISSEVPQNLSASRPQDRQFILSSKKLLLSDSGFYLCAWSRLDGGVNTGELFFGEGSRLTVL.

On this clone itself: The junction differs from germline at one of its ends, possibly a read error. The V gene is TRBV4-3, the J gene TRBJ2-1, with TRBD1 as a possible D gene (6 bases). There are 17 residues in the CDR3. Germline V lookup: CDR1 LGHNA, CDR2 YSLEER. The CDR3 coding sequence is TGCGCCAGCAGCAAAGAACCCAAAGGGGGTTCCTACAATGAGCAGTTCTTC. Encoded protein: CASSKEPKGGSYNEQFF.

This clone was found a few times. This sequence joins TRBV2 and TRBJ2-7; 10 nucleotides agree with TRBD1. The CDR3 totals 13 residues. Trimming took 10 bases from V and 1 from J; bases not matched to a gene: 4. Germline-derived CDR1 and CDR2 are SNHLY and FYNNEI. The CDR3, as DNA: TGTGCCATCCGACAGGGGGCATCCTACGAGCAGTACTTC. Protein sequence: CAIRQGASYEQYF.

The rearrangement uses TRBV20-1 and TRBJ2-3, with 8 bases lining up with TRBD2. V trimming: 3 bases; J trimming: 6 bases; junction bases outside the gene matches: 11. Germline CDR1 DFQATT, CDR2 SNEGSKA (reference sequence). The CDR3 runs to 15 residues. The CDR3 DNA is TGCAGTGCTAGTGCGGGGGGATCTATTACGGATACGCAGTATTTT. Encoded protein: CSASAGGSITDTQYF.